One sample yielded the 20 T cell receptor beta chains listed below, sequenced in a study of cytomegalovirus exposure and HLA in healthy donors. The study ran its PCR with 60 Vbeta and 13 Jbeta primers. Data came from immunoSEQ multiplex PCR; TCRdb stores just in-frame clones and leaves some out. In the table there are approximately 150,000 clones, 80% of which are singletons. Sequencing was performed on PBMCs. Receptors originate from a man under 40 in good health and CMV-seropositive.

The chain links TRBV5-5 to TRBJ1-1, with 9 bases that match TRBD1. CDR1 is SGHKS, CDR2 YYEKEE, per germline (reference sequence). The V and J ends lost 2 bases and 4 bases, in that order; junction bases with no gene match: 3. This CDR3 is built from 14 residues. The CDR3 reads CASSFLDRGTEAFF. CDR3 DNA sequence: TGTGCCAGCAGCTTTCTGGACAGGGGCACTGAAGCTTTCTTT.

The chain recombines TRBV27 with TRBJ2-2; tentatively, D is TRBD2 (6 bases). CDR1 and CDR2 (germline): MNHEY, SMNVEV (reference sequence). This CDR3 contains 13 residues. Trimming took 6 bases from V and 8 from J, leaving 13 bases between them. The CDR3 protein is CASRRPGEGELFF. DNA of the CDR3: TGTGCCAGCAGACGACCGGGGGAAGGGGAGCTGTTTTTT.

The chain combines TRBV6-6 with TRBJ2-7; perhaps TRBD1 as D (6 bases). The CDR3 has 14 amino acids. The V end was cut by 9 bases, the J end by 3 bases, with 18 bases between. CDR1 and CDR2 (germline): MNHNY, SVGAGI (reference sequence). CDR3 bases: TGTGCCAGTCTCCCCACGAGGGGGAACTACGAGCAGTACTTC. Protein: CASLPTRGNYEQYF.

The chain recombines TRBV7-6 with TRBJ2-3; 10 bases map to TRBD2. The CDR3 totals 16 residues. V was pared by 3 bases and J by 0 bases, with 3 bases of the junction left unmatched. In germline, CDR1 is SGHVS, CDR2 FNYEAQ. The CDR3 region is CASSLVAGGSTDTQYF. In DNA form, the CDR3 reads TGTGCCAGCAGCTTGGTAGCGGGAGGTAGCACAGATACGCAGTATTTT.

This chain links TRBV7-9 with TRBJ1-3; 7 bases fit TRBD1. The CDR3 extends over 14 amino acids. In germline, CDR1 is SEHNR, CDR2 FQNEAQ (reference sequence). V lost 5 bases and J lost 2; bases outside the gene matches: 3. DNA of the CDR3: TGTGCCAGCAGCCAAACAGGGGCTGGAAACACCATATATTTT. Translated, it gives CASSQTGAGNTIYF.

The chain uses TRBV5-4 and TRBJ2-7, with D perhaps matching TRBD1 (6 bases). This CDR3 has 16 amino acids. CDR1 SGHNT and CDR2 YYREEE come from the germline V gene (reference sequence). Trimming stripped 3 bases from V and 2 bases from J, with 18 bases between. CDR3 sequence reads: CASSSYPGHATYEQYF. The CDR3, as DNA: TGTGCCAGCAGCTCTTACCCGGGACACGCAACCTACGAGCAGTACTTC.

The chain uses TRBV4-1 and TRBJ1-3; weak D call: TRBD1 (5 bases). There are 17 residues in the CDR3. Trimming stripped 1 base from V and 2 bases from J, with 15 bases between. CDR1 and CDR2 from the germline V gene are MGHRA and YSYEKL. CDR3 nucleotide sequence: TGCGCCAGCAGCCAAGGCATTCAGGGTTTAGCTGGAAACACCATATATTTT. It codes for CASSQGIQGLAGNTIYF.

The rearrangement joins TRBV7-3 to TRBJ2-4, with 14 bases lining up with TRBD2. The ends lost 5 bases at V and 8 bases at J; junction bases unmatched: 14. From germline, CDR1 is SGHTA and CDR2 FQGTGA. The CDR3 loop spans 18 amino acids. As DNA, the CDR3 is TGTGCCAGCAGCCGAACCGGACTAGCGGGAGGCGGCGGGGACATTCAGTACTTC. The encoded protein is CASSRTGLAGGGGDIQYF. Full variable domain (outside the CDR3, taken from reference TRBV7-3 and TRBJ2-4): GAGVSQTPSNKVTEKGKYVELRCDPISGHTALYWYRQSLGQGPEFLIYFQGTGAADDSGLPNDRFFAVRPEGSVSTLKIQRTERGDSAVYLCASSRTGLAGGGGDIQYFGAGTRLSVL.

The CDR3 reads CARGTGPDEQYF. As DNA, the CDR3 is TGTGCCAGGGGGACAGGGCCGGACGAGCAGTACTTC. This chain links TRBV19 with TRBJ2-7; 9 bases are a match to TRBD1. V lost 9 bases and J lost 5; bases outside the gene matches: 5. Per germline, CDR1 LNHDA and CDR2 SQIVND (reference sequence). The CDR3 covers 12 residues.

This chain links TRBV7-9 with TRBJ1-2, with 7 positions matching TRBD1. After removal of 1 base from V and 3 bases from J, the junction contained 8 bases not matched to a gene. CDR1 is SEHNR, CDR2 FQNEAQ, per germline (reference sequence). CDR3 length: 16 amino acids. CDR3 loop: CASSLVGQLSDYGYTF. CDR3 nucleotide sequence: TGTGCCAGCAGCTTAGTGGGACAGCTCAGTGACTATGGCTACACCTTC.

V is TRBV5-1 and J is TRBJ2-1; no firm D call. The CDR3 contains 12 residues. Germline CDR1 SGHRS, CDR2 YFSETQ. Trimming cost V 4 bases and J 7 bases, with 9 bases left between them. The CDR3 spells CASSDDSNEQFF. The CDR3 region has the DNA TGCGCCAGCAGCGATGACTCTAATGAGCAGTTCTTC.

The rearrangement links TRBV29-1 to TRBJ2-2; the match to TRBD1 covers 11 bases. Trimming took 7 bases from V and 3 from J; bases not matched to a gene: 4. The CDR3 runs to 14 residues. Germline-derived CDR1 and CDR2 are SQVTM and ANQGSEA. The CDR3 DNA is TGCAGCGCCGGACAGGGGGCGTACACCGGGGAGCTGTTTTTT. It encodes CSAGQGAYTGELFF.

This clone was counted a few times. The chain combines TRBV19 with TRBJ2-3; 8 bases are a match to TRBD1. CDR1 is LNHDA, CDR2 SQIVND, per germline (reference sequence). The CDR3 has 16 amino acids. After removal of 5 bases from V and 1 base from J, the junction contained 8 bases not matched to a gene. The CDR3 coding sequence is TGTGCCAGTAGTTCGTCACCGGGACAGGGCACAGATACGCAGTATTTT. This sequence encodes CASSSSPGQGTDTQYF.

Only a few counts were recorded for this clone. The chain couples TRBV27 to TRBJ2-3, with D tentatively TRBD2 (6 bases). The germline V gene has CDR1 MNHEY and CDR2 SMNVEV (reference sequence). V was shortened by 5 bases and J by 7 bases, with 19 bases between the two germline ends. There are 15 residues in the CDR3. The CDR3 DNA reads as TGTGCCAGCAGTCCTTTGAGCGGGCCGGGAAATACGCAGTATTTT. As protein: CASSPLSGPGNTQYF.

This chain connects TRBV9 to TRBJ2-5, with 9 bases matching TRBD1. Germline trimming cut 4 bases from V and 5 bases from J; bases unmatched to any gene: 9. CDR1 and CDR2 from the germline V gene are SGDLS and YYNGEE. The CDR3 has 15 amino acids. CDR3 nucleotide sequence: TGTGCCAGCAGCTCCGGACAGGGGACCCAGGAGACCCAGTACTTC. Its protein is CASSSGQGTQETQYF.

The J gene is TRBJ2-7, the V gene TRBV6-6; 7 bases are shared with TRBD2. CDR3 length: 13 amino acids. Germline V CDR1 and CDR2: MNHNY, SVGAGI (reference sequence). V shed 7 bases, J shed 3 bases, and the junction held 6 bases outside the gene matches. CDR3 loop: CASIDGGNYEQYF. The CDR3 DNA reads as TGTGCCAGCATCGACGGGGGGAACTACGAGCAGTACTTC.

The chain is built from TRBV19 and TRBJ2-3; D gene unclear. Germline CDR1 LNHDA, CDR2 SQIVND (reference sequence). V lost 5 bases to trimming and J lost 5 bases, with 5 bases between them. The CDR3 has 11 amino acids. This chain's CDR3 is CASSERDTQYF. Here the CDR3 DNA reads TGTGCCAGTAGTGAGCGAGATACGCAGTATTTT.

In nucleotides, the CDR3 is TGTGCCAGCATCCCCATCGGGTACACTGAAGCTTTCTTT. It is translated as CASIPIGYTEAFF. V usage is TRBV28 and J usage is TRBJ1-1, with no clear D. Trimming took 7 bases from V and 3 from J, leaving 12 bases between them. The CDR3 runs to 13 residues. Germline V gene lookup returns CDR1 MDHEN and CDR2 SYDVKM. The variable domain in full, with the rest retrieved from reference TRBV28 and TRBJ1-1, is DVKVTQSSRYLVKRTGEKVFLECVQDMDHENMFWYRQDPGLGLRLIYFSYDVKMKEKGDIPEGYSVSREKKERFSLILESASTNQTSMYLCASIPIGYTEAFFGQGTRLTVV.

The V and J genes are TRBV28 and TRBJ1-5, with D tentatively TRBD1 (6 bases). CDR3 length: 18 residues. V shed 3 bases and J shed 0 bases, with 18 bases lying between them. CDR1 and CDR2 from the germline V gene are MDHEN and SYDVKM. DNA of the CDR3: TGTGCCAGCAGTTTCGGTCACAGGGCGCAAGCTAGCAATCAGCCCCAGCATTTT. This gives the protein CASSFGHRAQASNQPQHF.

This chain joins TRBV19 and TRBJ2-1; TRBD2 matches at 9 bases. This CDR3 region has 16 residues. The V gene end was trimmed by 1 base and the J gene end by 9 bases; junction bases not matched to a gene: 10. Germline-derived CDR1 and CDR2 are LNHDA and SQIVND (reference sequence). CDR3: CASSIVGAGGGGEQFF. The DNA of the CDR3 is TGTGCCAGTAGTATAGTTGGAGCGGGAGGAGGTGGTGAGCAGTTCTTC.